This record covers a single T cell receptor (beta chain). Its cognate antigen is unknown. It was roughly 190 ng DNA, 30,000 or so T cell genomes, that sorted-subset replicate PCRs used. The data were produced by immunoSEQ multiplex PCR, yet TCRdb's version contains in-frame clones alone and is incomplete. The data show 2 million to 3 million clones, approximately 93% seen once. The source of the sample is a study of shared clonotypes between healthy human individuals. General study points: On the whole, naive subsets had larger estimated richness than memory subsets had. Sharing of clonotypes among donors was expected to vary with sequencing depth.

From CD4+ cells came CD45RA+ naive and CD45RA-negative memory subsets. CDR1 is MNHNS and CDR2 is SASEGT in the germline V gene. CDR3 length: 15 amino acids. The V segment lost 4 bases and the J segment 7 bases; nucleotides outside the gene matches: 11. Sequences were obtained from naive CD4+ T cells from PBMCs. Subset meaning: CD45RA+ positively selected. This rearrangement joins TRBV6-1 to TRBJ1-2, with 8 bases matching TRBD1. The TCR sequence derives from a man aged 18 to 29 in good health. Some clones in this sample may be carry-over from other donors' samples. DNA of the CDR3: TGTGCCAGCAGTGCTATCGGACAGGGTTATGGTGGCTACACCTTC. Protein product: CASSAIGQGYGGYTF.